One sample yielded the 32 T cell receptor beta chains listed below, sequenced in a study of blood T cell repertoires in COVID-19. Sequenced by immunoSEQ multiplex PCR; TCRdb stores in-frame clones only, minus some. The sample consists of about 240,000 clones, roughly 87% of them appearing once. Sequencing was carried out using peripheral blood. The receptor set was obtained from a man between 60 and 70 years old who had recovered from COVID-19.

The genes are TRBV25-1 and TRBJ1-1; D possibly corresponds to TRBD1 (5 bases). The CDR3 contains 13 residues. Trimming cost V 6 bases and J 5 bases, with 13 bases left between them. Germline V gene data show CDR1 as MGHDK and CDR2 as SYGVNS. The chain's CDR3 is CASSMIGATEAFF. DNA of the CDR3: TGTGCCAGCAGCATGATAGGGGCTACTGAAGCTTTCTTT.

The chain couples TRBV18 to TRBJ2-3, with TRBD2 identical over 13 bases. Germline V gene data show CDR1 as KGHSH and CDR2 as LQKENI. The CDR3 loop spans 16 amino acids. V gave up 4 bases and J gave up 4 bases; unmatched junction bases: 5. CDR3 sequence (DNA): TGTGCCAGCTCACAGTCGACTAGCGGGGGGCCAGATACGCAGTATTTT. This codes for CASSQSTSGGPDTQYF. Combining the CDR3 with reference TRBV18 and TRBJ2-3 gives the whole variable domain NAGVMQNPRHLVRRRGQEARLRCSPMKGHSHVYWYRQLPEEGLKFMVYLQKENIIDESGMPKERFSAEFPKEGPSILRIQQVVRGDSAAYFCASSQSTSGGPDTQYFGPGTRLTVL.

This clone was counted a few times. This chain uses TRBV27 with TRBJ2-1; 8 nucleotides match TRBD1. V shed 6 bases, J shed 5 bases, and the junction held 15 bases outside the gene matches. Germline V gene sequence: CDR1 MNHEY, CDR2 SMNVEV (reference sequence). This CDR3 has 17 amino acids. In DNA form, the CDR3 reads TGTGCCAGCAGCTATGTCTCGGGGACAGGTATCCACAATGAGCAGTTCTTC. This translates into CASSYVSGTGIHNEQFF.

V usage is TRBV30 and J usage is TRBJ1-4, with a tentative D call TRBD1 (5 bases). The V end was cut by 5 bases, the J end by 6 bases, with 22 bases between. From germline, CDR1 is GTSNPN and CDR2 SVGIG (reference sequence). The CDR3 is 16 amino acids. For the CDR3, the DNA is TGTGCCTGGCAAAGATCCGGAGGGGCTTTTTATGAAAAACTGTTTTTT. It is translated as CAWQRSGGAFYEKLFF.

This clone was seen just once. V and J are TRBV19 and TRBJ2-7; a weak D match, TRBD2 (6 bases). Germline CDR1 LNHDA, CDR2 SQIVND (reference sequence). V lost 7 bases and J 5 bases, leaving 15 bases between the germline ends. The CDR3 spans 13 residues. CDR3 nucleotide sequence: TGTGCCAGTACCCTGGGGGGTAGCAACGAGCAGTACTTC. This sequence encodes CASTLGGSNEQYF.

This chain uses TRBV5-1 with TRBJ1-1; D unclear. CDR1 and CDR2 (germline): SGHRS, YFSETQ. This CDR3 spans 13 amino acids. V was pared by 0 bases and J by 2 bases, with 5 bases between. Written as DNA, the CDR3 is TGCGCCAGCAGCTTGGCAGAAAACACTGAAGCTTTCTTT. Its translation: CASSLAENTEAFF.

The sample holds a few counts of this clone. CDR3 protein: CASSESGRANYGYTF. For the CDR3, the DNA is TGTGCCAGCAGTGAATCCGGCAGGGCTAACTATGGCTACACCTTC. The chain has TRBV25-1 and TRBJ1-2; tentative D call: TRBD1 (5 bases). The CDR3 consists of 15 residues. The germline CDR1 and CDR2 sequences are MGHDK and SYGVNS. V was trimmed by 1 base and J by 0 bases, leaving 9 bases between them.

V gene TRBV5-8 combines with J gene TRBJ1-1; D ambiguous. The CDR3 runs to 15 residues. The germline V gene encodes CDR1 SGHTS and CDR2 YDEGEE. V lost 1 base to trimming and J lost 1 base, with 11 bases between them. CDR3 nucleotide sequence: TGTGCCAGCAGCTTGTTTTTGGGCCGGAACACTGAAGCTTTCTTT. Its translation: CASSLFLGRNTEAFF.

This chain links TRBV7-8 with TRBJ1-2, with TRBD1 as a possible D gene (6 bases). Between the trimmed V and J ends, which lost 1 base and 0 bases, there was a span of 12 bases. The CDR3 contains 16 residues. The germline CDR1 and CDR2 sequences are SGHVS and FQNEAQ. The CDR3 region has the DNA TGTGCCAGCAGCTTAGGAGGACAGCAGACTAACTATGGCTACACCTTC. As protein: CASSLGGQQTNYGYTF.

V is TRBV11-2 and J is TRBJ2-3; 11 nucleotides align to TRBD2. The CDR3 has 15 residues. CDR1 SGHAT and CDR2 FQNNGV come from the germline V gene. The V gene end was trimmed by 5 bases and the J gene end by 3 bases; junction bases not matched to a gene: 4. Here the CDR3 reads CASSLLAGETDTQYF. The CDR3 DNA reads TGTGCCAGCAGCCTACTAGCGGGGGAGACAGATACGCAGTATTTT. Drawing the rest from reference TRBV11-2 and TRBJ2-3, the complete variable domain is EAGVAQSPRYKIIEKRQSVAFWCNPISGHATLYWYQQILGQGPKLLIQFQNNGVVDDSQLPKDRFSAERLKGVDSTLKIQPAKLEDSAVYLCASSLLAGETDTQYFGPGTRLTVL.

A few counts support this clone. The chain combines TRBV19 with TRBJ1-3; D unresolved. The CDR3 spans 13 residues. V was shortened by 7 bases and J by 2 bases, with 9 bases between the two germline ends. Per the germline V gene, CDR1 is LNHDA and CDR2 is SQIVND (reference sequence). The CDR3 loop reads CASTGDAGNTIYF. DNA for the CDR3: TGTGCCAGTACTGGAGACGCTGGAAACACCATATATTTT.

On this clone: Other DNA sequences in this specimen translate into the identical CDR3. V is TRBV5-1 and J is TRBJ1-6; D is perhaps TRBD1 (5 bases). CDR1 and CDR2 (germline): SGHRS, YFSETQ. The CDR3 is made up of 15 amino acids. V was shortened by 0 bases and J by 3 bases, with 7 bases between the two germline ends. The CDR3 nucleotides are TGCGCCAGCAGCTTGGGGCAGGGCTATAATTCACCCCTCCACTTT. Encoded protein: CASSLGQGYNSPLHF.

The V and J genes are TRBV19 and TRBJ2-6, with a weak D call TRBD1 (6 bases). Trimming shortened V by 6 bases and J by 3 bases, and 12 bases separated the two germline ends. In germline, CDR1 is LNHDA, CDR2 SQIVND (reference sequence). CDR3 size: 15 residues. The DNA for the CDR3 is TGTGCCAGTAGACGCCAGGGGTATGGGGCCAACGTCCTGACTTTC. This sequence encodes CASRRQGYGANVLTF.

The CDR3 bases are TGTGCCAGCAGCGTAGGAGGGTGGGACAGGGGACTACTCAAAGTAGGCTACACCTTC. It is translated as CASSVGGWDRGLLKVGYTF. This rearrangement joins TRBV9 to TRBJ1-2, with 10 bases that match TRBD1. The germline CDR1 and CDR2 sequences are SGDLS and YYNGEE. This CDR3 has 19 residues. V gave up 0 bases and J gave up 8 bases; unmatched junction bases: 19.

The gene calls are TRBV14 and TRBJ2-1; 8 bases align to TRBD2. CDR3 length: 15 residues. Germline CDR1 reads SGHDN; CDR2 reads FVKESK. The V and J ends lost 4 bases and 2 bases, in that order; junction bases with no gene match: 4. The CDR3 sequence is CASSLSGGPYNEQFF. The CDR3, as DNA: TGTGCCAGCAGCCTCTCGGGGGGGCCCTACAATGAGCAGTTCTTC.

V usage is TRBV27 and J usage is TRBJ1-1; D is uncertain. CDR1 is MNHEY and CDR2 is SMNVEV in the germline V gene (reference sequence). The V end was cut by 0 bases, the J end by 6 bases, with 8 bases between. The CDR3 length is 13 residues. This CDR3 reads CASSLSGSPEAFF. CDR3 coding DNA: TGTGCCAGCAGTTTATCGGGCAGCCCTGAAGCTTTCTTT.

V is TRBV9 and J is TRBJ2-1; 7 bases are shared with TRBD1. CDR3 length: 15 amino acids. Trimming cost V 1 base and J 2 bases; bases outside gene matches: 3. Germline CDR1 and CDR2: SGDLS and YYNGEE. Written as DNA, the CDR3 is TGTGCCAGCAGCGTAAAGACAGGGCCCTACAATGAGCAGTTCTTC. Protein product: CASSVKTGPYNEQFF.

The genes are TRBV29-1 and TRBJ2-1; TRBD1 agrees at 8 bases. Trimming took 6 bases from V and 3 from J; bases not matched to a gene: 10. This CDR3 has 15 residues. CDR1 and CDR2 (germline): SQVTM, ANQGSEA. CDR3 DNA sequence: TGCAGCGTCTTGACAGGACAGGGCCTCTACAATGAGCAGTTCTTC. This encodes CSVLTGQGLYNEQFF.

V and J are TRBV19 and TRBJ2-2; D is unresolved. This CDR3 has 13 amino acids. V was trimmed by 8 bases and J by 5 bases, leaving 12 bases between them. Germline V lookup: CDR1 LNHDA, CDR2 SQIVND (reference sequence). The CDR3 spells CASSGSLTGELFF. CDR3 DNA sequence: TGTGCCAGTTCGGGTAGTCTGACCGGGGAGCTGTTTTTT. The variable domain in full, with the rest retrieved from reference TRBV19 and TRBJ2-2, is DGGITQSPKYLFRKEGQNVTLSCEQNLNHDAMYWYRQDPGQGLRLIYYSQIVNDFQKGDIAEGYSVSREKKESFPLTVTSAQKNPTAFYLCASSGSLTGELFFGEGSRLTVL.

This clone was counted once. The chain has TRBV6-5 and TRBJ2-7; D is unclear. Trimming took off 6 bases at V and 0 bases at J, with 12 bases between the two ends. This CDR3 spans 14 amino acids. CDR1 and CDR2 from the germline V gene are MNHEY and SVGAGI. As DNA, the CDR3 is TGTGCCAGCAGCTCATATCCCGGCTCCTACGAGCAGTACTTC. Amino acids: CASSSYPGSYEQYF.

The chain recombines TRBV6-4 with TRBJ1-2; D possibly corresponds to TRBD1 (6 bases). The CDR3 has 15 residues. CDR1 is MRHNA and CDR2 is SNTAGT in the germline V gene. V was trimmed by 5 bases and J by 2 bases, leaving 15 bases between them. Here the CDR3 DNA reads TGTGCCAGCAGTCCACAGGGCTTGGGGAACTATGGCTACACCTTC. This sequence encodes CASSPQGLGNYGYTF.

This chain uses TRBV7-8 with TRBJ1-5; a weak D match, TRBD1 (5 bases). Trimming pared 2 bases from V and 2 bases from J, leaving 10 bases between. Germline V CDR1 and CDR2: SGHVS, FQNEAQ. This CDR3 has 15 residues. This CDR3 is CASSLQGMGNQPQHF. DNA for the CDR3: TGTGCCAGCAGCTTACAGGGTATGGGCAATCAGCCCCAGCATTTT.

V usage is TRBV12-3 or TRBV12-4 and J usage is TRBJ1-1, with 7 bases lining up with TRBD1. The CDR3 runs 11 residues. Trimming at V came to 5 bases and at J to 10 bases, leaving 4 bases not matched to a gene. The CDR3 is CASSLTGVAFF. CDR3 in DNA: TGTGCCAGCAGTCTCACAGGGGTAGCTTTCTTT.

A note on this clone: The same CDR3 is also encoded by other DNA sequences in this sample. J is TRBJ1-1 and V is TRBV10-3; no clear D gene. This CDR3 is built from 13 residues. Trimming stripped 2 bases from V and 4 bases from J, with 8 bases between. Per the germline V gene, CDR1 is ENHRY and CDR2 is SYGVKD. Here the CDR3 DNA reads TGTGCCATCAGTGAGGACCGGGGCACTGAAGCTTTCTTT. Protein sequence: CAISEDRGTEAFF.

V and J are TRBV15 and TRBJ2-6; possible D gene TRBD1, 5 bases. The CDR3 consists of 15 residues. The germline gives CDR1 LNHNV, CDR2 YYDKDF (reference sequence). Trimming stripped 5 bases from V and 2 bases from J, with 10 bases between. The CDR3 DNA is TGTGCCACCAGCGGAAGGGGTACTGGGGCCAACGTCCTGACTTTC. Its translation: CATSGRGTGANVLTF.

The chain employs TRBV7-6 and TRBJ2-1; 8 nucleotides match TRBD1. After removal of 3 bases from V and 8 bases from J, the junction contained 21 bases not matched to a gene. Germline V CDR1 and CDR2: SGHVS, FNYEAQ. The CDR3 has 19 amino acids. CDR3 nucleotides: TGTGCCAGCAGCTTCCCACCGACCGGACAGGGCCCCGGTACGGATGAGCAGTTCTTC. Its protein is CASSFPPTGQGPGTDEQFF. The variable domain in full, with the rest retrieved from reference TRBV7-6 and TRBJ2-1, is GAGVSQSPRYKVTKRGQDVALRCDPISGHVSLYWYRQALGQGPEFLTYFNYEAQQDKSGLPNDRFSAERPEGSISTLTIQRTEQRDSAMYRCASSFPPTGQGPGTDEQFFGPGTRLTVL.

The DNA of the CDR3 is TGTGCCAGCAGCGGTAAACGGGACTCAGCCACAGATACGCAGTATTTT. Protein: CASSGKRDSATDTQYF. The genes are TRBV9 and TRBJ2-3; TRBD2 might be the D (6 bases). CDR1 and CDR2 from the germline V gene are SGDLS and YYNGEE. The CDR3 runs 16 residues. The V end was cut by 3 bases, the J end by 2 bases, with 16 bases between.

J is TRBJ2-4 and V is TRBV10-3; D call uncertain. CDR3 length: 13 residues. V was pared by 4 bases and J by 4 bases, with 8 bases between. The germline V gene encodes CDR1 ENHRY and CDR2 SYGVKD. CDR3 DNA: TGTGCCATCAGTGTTCCAAATAAAAACATTCAGTACTTC. Amino acids: CAISVPNKNIQYF.

This clone was seen just once. CDR3 nucleotides: TGCGCCAGCAGCTGGGTGGGTGGGGCGGATGAGCAGTTCTTC. Its translation: CASSWVGGADEQFF. The genes are TRBV5-1 and TRBJ2-1, with TRBD1 as a possible D gene (5 bases). The germline V gene has CDR1 SGHRS and CDR2 YFSETQ. The V and J ends lost 3 bases and 8 bases respectively, with 15 bases between them. CDR3 length: 14 residues.

The rearrangement uses TRBV2 and TRBJ1-5, with TRBD1 matching over 10 bases. CDR1 is SNHLY, CDR2 FYNNEI, per germline. With V trimmed by 5 bases and J by 4 bases, 5 bases remained unmatched. The CDR3 extends over 15 amino acids. CDR3 protein: CASSPWTGGNQPQHF. DNA for the CDR3: TGTGCCAGCAGTCCCTGGACAGGGGGGAATCAGCCCCAGCATTTT. The whole variable domain, remainder taken from reference TRBV2 and TRBJ1-5, is EPEVTQTPSHQVTQMGQEVILRCVPISNHLYFYWYRQILGQKVEFLVSFYNNEISEKSEIFDDQFSVERPDGSNFTLKIRSTKLEDSAMYFCASSPWTGGNQPQHFGDGTRLSIL.

The chain has TRBV7-9 and TRBJ2-7; 15 nucleotides agree with TRBD2. This CDR3 has 18 residues. From germline, CDR1 is SEHNR and CDR2 FQNEAQ (reference sequence). The trim removed 5 bases at V and 1 base at J, leaving 9 bases unmatched. The DNA for the CDR3 is TGTGCCAGCAGCCCCGGACTAGCGGGGGGGCCGCGGTCCTACGAGCAGTACGTC. It encodes CASSPGLAGGPRSYEQYV.

The chain couples TRBV5-1 to TRBJ1-4; D is unresolved. CDR3 size: 16 residues. Germline assignment: CDR1 SGHRS and CDR2 YFSETQ. Trimming left V 0 bases short and J 0 bases short, with 9 bases between. As DNA, the CDR3 is TGCGCCAGCAGCTTGGGCCGGGAAGCAACTAATGAAAAACTGTTTTTT. Translation gives CASSLGREATNEKLFF.